This TCR beta chain was captured by sequencing in a study of PD-L1 blockade in urothelial cancer. The CDR3 has 16 amino acids. The junction had 9 bases not matched to a gene; V was cut back by 3 bases and J by 2 bases. Germline V gives CDR1 MNHNS, CDR2 SASEGT. Time point noted: peripheral blood 6 weeks after treatment start. The assay was immunoSEQ multiplex PCR, and TCRdb's table has in-frame clones only and misses some. The sample records 45,000 to 50,000 clones, roughly 80% being singletons. This clone was seen a few times. J is TRBJ2-7 and V is TRBV6-1, with 8 nucleotides matching TRBD2. The source was PBMCs, collected around atezolizumab (anti-PD-L1) treatment. This receptor was identified in a man aged 65-85 years with urothelial cancer. Here the CDR3 reads CASSDTRLATTYEQYF. The CDR3 DNA is TGTGCCAGCAGTGACACCCGACTAGCGACCACCTACGAGCAGTACTTC.